This T cell receptor (beta chain) came from a study of vaccination and CD4 T cells after COVID-19. Germline CDR1 GTSNPN, CDR2 SVGIG (reference sequence). Trimming removed 2 bases from V and 3 bases from J; junction bases left unmatched: 6. The CDR3 is 14 amino acids. This clonotype came up once. Its antigen remains unknown. Sequenced with the Oncomine TCR Beta short-read assay was DNA taken from cultured CD4+ T cells. TCRdb recomputed calls from the PCR reads with MiXCR, one row per CDR3 protein. The sample carries 15,000 or so distinct CDR3 sequences, 45% to 65% recorded once. Treatment in this sample: roughly 10-day PBMC culture with coronavirus spike peptide pools or control peptides (ViraFEST assay).

Sequencing was carried out using CD4+ T cells from blood, cultured in vitro. The TCR was taken from a human donor who had recovered from COVID-19. The rearrangement links TRBV30 to TRBJ1-1, with 7 nucleotides matching TRBD1. CDR3 DNA sequence: TGTGCCTGGAGTCCCCTCAGGGGGGACACTGAAGCTTTCTTT. Residues: CAWSPLRGDTEAFF.